Given below is one T cell receptor beta chain in context. The record originates from a study of blood T cell repertoires in COVID-19. At the level of the study: Samples came from the United States, Italy and Spain, spanning acute and convalescent COVID-19.

Sequenced by immunoSEQ multiplex PCR; TCRdb stores in-frame clones only, minus some. Here the sample spans about 82,000 clones, approximately 82% being singletons. Sequencing used peripheral blood. The source of this sequence is a woman aged 55-69 years with acute or convalescent COVID-19.

CDR3 amino acids: CASSYLGLASDTQYF. The CDR3 nucleotides are TGTGCCAGCAGTTACCTGGGACTAGCATCGGATACGCAGTATTTT. The chain combines TRBV6-2 or TRBV6-3 with TRBJ2-3; 9 positions match TRBD2. The CDR3 has 15 residues. V lost 2 bases, J lost 6 bases, and 6 bases stayed unmatched. Germline V gene sequence: CDR1 MNHEY, CDR2 SVGEGT.